The present entry profiles one T cell receptor beta chain with its context. The data were taken from a study of blood T cell repertoires in COVID-19. About the research overall: COVID-19 samples collected from the United States, Italy and Spain covered acute and convalescent phases. T cells, B-cell-depleted T cells, or PBMCs provided the cDNA or gDNA that served as material.

Original analysis: Amplification of reference gene primers provided the estimated nucleated cell counts. This table comes from immunoSEQ multiplex PCR, and its TCRdb copy is limited to in-frame clones, with some not included. That table supplies the V and J calls and clone size; D and trimming were determined from the DNA. The data contain 190,000 or so clones, roughly four fifths of them singletons. The sequence derives from a man aged 45 to 65 who had recovered from COVID-19. The sample taken for sequencing was peripheral blood.

CDR3 nucleotide sequence: TGTGCGATTGAGGCTAGCGGGATTCGCGAGCAGTACTTC. Encoded protein: CAIEASGIREQYF. The V and J genes are TRBV10-3 and TRBJ2-7; TRBD2 matches at 9 bases. The CDR3 is 13 amino acids. Germline V CDR1 and CDR2: ENHRY, SYGVKD.